This T cell receptor beta chain comes out of a study of blood T cell repertoires in COVID-19. Methods used by the authors: How many nucleated cells were present was estimated from reference gene primer amplification. The method was immunoSEQ multiplex PCR; TCRdb's version includes in-frame clones alone and lacks a portion of them. V and J calls and clone size are given by that table; D and trimming were obtained from the DNA. The sample contains roughly 170,000 clones, 80% to 90% of which appear only once. Germline CDR1 is SGDLS and CDR2 is YYNGEE. This CDR3 region has 15 residues. J lost 1 base, V lost 0 bases, and 2 bases had no gene match.

The chain links TRBV9 to TRBJ2-7, with TRBD2 identical over 9 bases. The sequence was collected from a man between 65 and 85 years old with active or convalescent COVID-19. Sequencing was done on a sample of peripheral blood. The DNA of the CDR3 is TGTGCCAGCAGCGTAGGAAGCGGGGGGTCCTACGAGCAGTACTTC. Translated: CASSVGSGGSYEQYF.